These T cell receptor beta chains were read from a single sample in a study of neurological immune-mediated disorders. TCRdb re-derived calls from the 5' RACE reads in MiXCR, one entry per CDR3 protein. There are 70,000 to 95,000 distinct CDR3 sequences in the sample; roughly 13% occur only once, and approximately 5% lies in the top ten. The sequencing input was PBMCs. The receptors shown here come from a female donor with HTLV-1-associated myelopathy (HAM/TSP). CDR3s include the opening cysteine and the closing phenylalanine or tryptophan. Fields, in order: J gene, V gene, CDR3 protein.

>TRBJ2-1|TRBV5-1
CASSLGSGGAVYEQFF
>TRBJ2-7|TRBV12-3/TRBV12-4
CASSSYRESYEQYF
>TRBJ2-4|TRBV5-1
CASSFGAGPKNIQYF
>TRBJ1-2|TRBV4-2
CASSQGLMGDRENYGYTF
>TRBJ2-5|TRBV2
CASTDPRGHETQYF
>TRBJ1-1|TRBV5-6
CASRLRRGDTEAFF
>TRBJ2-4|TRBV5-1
CASSSLAGGRAKNIQYF
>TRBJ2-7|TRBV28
CASSHRGPYEQYF
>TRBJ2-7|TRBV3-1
CASSQGSEQYF
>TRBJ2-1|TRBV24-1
CATSVAGGIKEQFF
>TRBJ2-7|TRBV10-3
CAINPTGGSYEQYF
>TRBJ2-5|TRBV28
CASSFGLAGDQETQYF
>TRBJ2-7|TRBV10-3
CAISSPGQGTYEQYF
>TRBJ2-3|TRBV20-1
CSAKDRTSTDTQYF
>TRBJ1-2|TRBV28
CASSSPDPGNYGYTF
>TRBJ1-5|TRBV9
CASSPRTGGDQPQHF
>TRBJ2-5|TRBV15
CATSRDSVPRVYF
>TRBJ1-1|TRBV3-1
CASSQGGRKAFF
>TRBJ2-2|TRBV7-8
CASSLAGGGITGELFF
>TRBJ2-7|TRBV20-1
CSATLRTGGDEQYF
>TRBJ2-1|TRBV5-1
CASSLVRGTSYNEQFF
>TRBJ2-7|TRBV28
CASSFLRSLAEQYF
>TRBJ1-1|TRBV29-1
CSVERMNTEAFF
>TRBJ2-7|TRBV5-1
CARSPGTNYKQYF
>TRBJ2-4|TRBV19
CASISSTLNIQYF
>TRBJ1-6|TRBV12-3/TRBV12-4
CASSLRQGSNSPLHF
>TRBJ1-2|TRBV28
CASSLSDYGYTF
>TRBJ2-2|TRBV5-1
CASSTGLAGGRNTGELFF
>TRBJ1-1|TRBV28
CTSGVNTEAFF
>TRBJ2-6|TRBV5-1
CASSRTGSSSGANVLTF
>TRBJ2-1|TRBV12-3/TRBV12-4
CASSLTEQFF
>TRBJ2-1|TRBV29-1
CSVEGGPLSYNEQFF
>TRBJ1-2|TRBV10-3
CAISWKGVGGYTF
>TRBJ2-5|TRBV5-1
CASSLGGTEETQYF
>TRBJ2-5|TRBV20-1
CSEIGTLTMGPQETQYF
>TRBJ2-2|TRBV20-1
CSAGGLAGGKNTGELFF
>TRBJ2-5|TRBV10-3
CAISERGRQETQYF
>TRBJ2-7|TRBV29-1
CSVSVSGGRYEQYF
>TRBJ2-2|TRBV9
CASSIRQAGELFF
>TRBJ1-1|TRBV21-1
CASSKALGQGTEAFF
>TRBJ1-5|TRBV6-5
CASSATGNQPQHF